These 21 T cell receptor beta chains share one sample of origin, sequenced in a study of blood T cell repertoires in COVID-19. Repertoires were generated with immunoSEQ multiplex PCR, while TCRdb's copy carries only in-frame clones and drops some. The sample carries around 110,000 clones, less than 85% recorded once. The material sequenced was peripheral blood. These TCRs come from a man aged 30-40 years with acute or convalescent COVID-19.

This clone was detected only a few times. V is TRBV6-1 and J is TRBJ2-4; a possible D gene is TRBD2 (6 bases). The germline CDR1 and CDR2 sequences are MNHNS and SASEGT. This CDR3 has 14 residues. The V and J ends lost 3 bases and 8 bases respectively, with 14 bases between them. The CDR3 sequence: CASSESRRDDIQYF. As DNA, the CDR3 is TGTGCCAGCAGTGAGTCTCGGCGGGATGACATTCAGTACTTC.

The chain joins TRBV19 to TRBJ1-1; D possibly corresponds to TRBD1 (6 bases). From germline, CDR1 is LNHDA and CDR2 SQIVND (reference sequence). There are 12 residues in the CDR3. This CDR3 is CVSGGPNTEAFF. The CDR3 nucleotides read TGTGTTTCGGGGGGGCCGAACACTGAAGCTTTCTTT.

The chain couples TRBV30 to TRBJ1-5; possibly TRBD1 for D (6 bases). Trimming cost V 0 bases and J 2 bases, with 17 bases left between them. Germline V gene lookup returns CDR1 GTSNPN and CDR2 SVGIG (reference sequence). The CDR3 has 17 residues. The CDR3 nucleotides are TGTGCCTGGAGTGTCAGTAGGAATCACAGGGGCAATCAGCCCCAGCATTTT. Its protein product is CAWSVSRNHRGNQPQHF.

The J gene is TRBJ2-5, the V gene TRBV18; D might be TRBD2 (6 bases). Trimming cost V 2 bases and J 5 bases, with 18 bases left between them. Germline V gene lookup returns CDR1 KGHSH and CDR2 LQKENI. This CDR3 comprises 16 residues. CDR3 DNA: TGTGCCAGCTCACCAGCTAGCGAGGGGATCCGGGAGACCCAGTACTTC. The encoded protein is CASSPASEGIRETQYF.

The chain is built from TRBV11-2 and TRBJ2-1; TRBD1 matches 9 bases. The V segment lost 4 bases and the J segment 4 bases; nucleotides outside the gene matches: 14. Germline V gene data show CDR1 as SGHAT and CDR2 as FQNNGV. The CDR3 spans 18 residues. The DNA for the CDR3 is TGTGCCAGCAGCTCCGTGGGCTTGGACAGGGGTTCGTACAATGAGCAGTTCTTC. Protein product: CASSSVGLDRGSYNEQFF.

This clone was found a few times. This chain joins TRBV11-1 and TRBJ1-1; 9 bases are a match to TRBD1. Germline V lookup: CDR1 SGHAT, CDR2 FQDESV (reference sequence). CDR3 length: 14 residues. The junction had 6 bases not matched to a gene; V was cut back by 5 bases and J by 5 bases. Written as DNA, the CDR3 is TGTGCCAGCAGCCGTACAGGGGGCCGTACTGAAGCTTTCTTT. Translating it yields CASSRTGGRTEAFF.

The gene calls are TRBV3-1 (or the pseudogene TRBV3-2) and TRBJ2-1; the match to TRBD2 covers 11 bases. Germline CDR1 reads LGHDT; CDR2 reads YNNKEL (reference sequence). The trim removed 0 bases at V and 10 bases at J, leaving 5 bases unmatched. The length of the CDR3 is 15 residues. This CDR3 reads CASSQEGLAVHEQFF. As DNA, the CDR3 is TGTGCCAGCAGCCAAGAGGGACTAGCGGTACACGAGCAGTTCTTC.

The gene calls are TRBV6-1 and TRBJ1-4; 8 bases line up with TRBD1. CDR1 and CDR2 (germline): MNHNS, SASEGT. The CDR3 is 14 residues long. V gave up 3 bases and J gave up 8 bases; unmatched junction bases: 5. CDR3 in DNA: TGTGCCAGCAGTGAGCAGACAGGGGCAGAAAAACTGTTTTTT. Translated: CASSEQTGAEKLFF.

The genes are TRBV5-5 and TRBJ1-5; D uncertain. The length of the CDR3 is 12 residues. The germline V gene encodes CDR1 SGHKS and CDR2 YYEKEE (reference sequence). The ends were cut back, 3 bases at V and 3 bases at J, with 4 bases in the middle. The CDR3 loop is CASSSLNQPQHF. The CDR3 coding sequence is TGTGCCAGCAGCTCCCTCAATCAGCCCCAGCATTTT.

The chain carries TRBV7-2 and TRBJ1-2; the match to TRBD1 covers 11 bases. The CDR3 is 14 amino acids. J gave up 4 bases and V 5 bases, and 3 bases lay outside the gene matches. CDR1 is SGHTA and CDR2 is FQGNSA in the germline V gene. Written as DNA, the CDR3 is TGTGCCAGCAGCGGACAGGGGGCGGCCTATGGCTACACCTTC. As protein: CASSGQGAAYGYTF.

V is TRBV5-4 and J is TRBJ1-1; no clear D gene. Germline CDR1 is SGHNT and CDR2 is YYREEE (reference sequence). This CDR3 has 14 amino acids. Trimming left V 0 bases short and J 1 base short, with 7 bases between. Here the CDR3 DNA reads TGTGCCAGCAGCTTGGGGGTAGCGAACACTGAAGCTTTCTTT. Residues: CASSLGVANTEAFF.

This clone was counted between two and nine times. V gene TRBV7-2 combines with J gene TRBJ1-3; TRBD1 matches at 8 bases. Germline-derived CDR1 and CDR2 are SGHTA and FQGNSA. With 6 bases clipped from V and 0 bases from J, the junction kept 4 bases outside the gene matches. This CDR3 has 15 residues. Here the CDR3 DNA reads TGTGCCAGCAGGAGACAGGGGTCCTCTGGAAACACCATATATTTT. Translation: CASRRQGSSGNTIYF.

V usage is TRBV10-3 and J usage is TRBJ2-3; tentatively, D is TRBD2 (6 bases). CDR1 is ENHRY and CDR2 is SYGVKD in the germline V gene. Deletions cut 2 bases from V and 2 bases from J, with 11 bases between. The CDR3 extends over 15 amino acids. This CDR3 is CAISEGAGYTDTQYF. The CDR3 coding sequence is TGTGCCATCAGTGAGGGGGCGGGGTACACAGATACGCAGTATTTT.

The chain is built from TRBV19 and TRBJ2-7; D gene ambiguous. The CDR3 consists of 10 residues. The germline gives CDR1 LNHDA, CDR2 SQIVND (reference sequence). The CDR3 DNA sequence: TGTCGTGGGTCGGGCTACGAGCAGTACGTC. It encodes CRGSGYEQYV.

The chain recombines TRBV28 with TRBJ2-7; D possibly corresponds to TRBD2 (6 bases). Germline assignment: CDR1 MDHEN and CDR2 SYDVKM. Trimming took off 5 bases at V and 4 bases at J, with 6 bases between the two ends. The CDR3 consists of 11 residues. CDR3 protein: CASSREYEQYF. In DNA form, the CDR3 reads TGTGCCAGCAGTCGGGAGTACGAGCAGTACTTC.

This CDR3 reads CASSSPTGLNTEAFF. CDR3 in DNA: TGTGCCAGCAGCTCCCCAACAGGGTTGAACACTGAAGCTTTCTTT. This chain links TRBV5-4 with TRBJ1-1; D is possibly TRBD1 (6 bases). CDR3 length equals 15 residues. Germline V gene lookup returns CDR1 SGHNT and CDR2 YYREEE (reference sequence). Trimming took off 3 bases at V and 0 bases at J, with 12 bases between the two ends.

The V gene is TRBV4-1, the J gene TRBJ1-5; TRBD1 matches at 11 bases. Germline-derived CDR1 and CDR2 are MGHRA and YSYEKL. CDR3 length: 15 amino acids. Trimming at V came to 1 base and at J to 6 bases, leaving 2 bases not matched to a gene. The CDR3 DNA sequence: TGCGCCAGCAGCCAAGCCGGGACAGGGGGTCAGCCCCAGCATTTT. Translating it yields CASSQAGTGGQPQHF.

V gene TRBV30 combines with J gene TRBJ1-3; no firm D call. Per germline, CDR1 GTSNPN and CDR2 SVGIG (reference sequence). V lost 1 base and J 0 bases, leaving 7 bases between the germline ends. The length of the CDR3 is 14 residues. The CDR3 DNA reads TGTGCCTGGAGTGGGGCCAGCTCTGGAAACACCATATATTTT. This codes for CAWSGASSGNTIYF. Looking up the rest from reference TRBV30 and TRBJ1-3 gives the full variable domain: SQTIHQWPATLVQPVGSPLSLECTVEGTSNPNLYWYRQAAGRGLQLLFYSVGIGQISSEVPQNLSASRPQDRQFILSSKKLLLSDSGFYLCAWSGASSGNTIYFGEGSWLTVV.

V is TRBV6-5 and J is TRBJ2-5, with 13 bases that match TRBD2. Germline-derived CDR1 and CDR2 are MNHEY and SVGAGI. This CDR3 region has 16 residues. V was pared by 2 bases and J by 1 base, with 1 base of the junction left unmatched. The CDR3 spells CASSYGTSGTQETQYF. Written as DNA, the CDR3 is TGTGCCAGCAGTTACGGGACTAGCGGGACCCAAGAGACCCAGTACTTC.

The rearrangement uses TRBV6-5 and TRBJ2-2; D gene ambiguous. Trimming left V 6 bases short and J 2 bases short, with 4 bases between. The CDR3 is 12 amino acids. CDR1 and CDR2 from the germline V gene are MNHEY and SVGAGI. CDR3 bases: TGTGCCAGCAGCCAAAACACCGGGGAGCTGTTTTTT. Encoded protein: CASSQNTGELFF.

The chain has TRBV7-9 and TRBJ2-1; tentatively, D is TRBD2 (5 bases). V dropped 1 base and J dropped 0 bases, with 7 bases sitting between them. This CDR3 is built from 15 residues. CDR1 SEHNR and CDR2 FQNEAQ come from the germline V gene (reference sequence). The CDR3 DNA reads TGTGCCAGCAGCTTAGTAGGGAGCTCCTACAATGAGCAGTTCTTC. It specifies CASSLVGSSYNEQFF.